This T cell receptor beta chain was identified during a study of cytomegalovirus exposure and HLA in healthy donors. V lost 0 bases and J lost 4, with 6 bases in between. The CDR3 contains 13 residues. The germline gives CDR1 SGHTA, CDR2 FQGNSA. Donors came from a validation cohort of fewer than 150 subjects, distinct from the first 666-subject cohort. Sequencing was performed with immunoSEQ multiplex PCR; in TCRdb, only in-frame clones are kept and a portion is missing. The table shows about 220,000 clones, with 85% to 95% occurring only once. Study observations and caveats: In vitro experiments confirmed that three CMV-associated chains were specific for CMV antigens. Associated with cytomegalovirus, according to the listing, were fewer than 200 TCR beta chains.

As regards this clone: Its antigen remains unknown.

The specimen was PBMCs. The rearrangement uses TRBV7-2 and TRBJ1-2, with no clear D. This sequence was found in a woman aged 18-29 years in good health and CMV-seronegative. For the CDR3, the DNA is TGTGCCAGCAGCTTAGCGTCAGTCTATGGCTACACCTTC. Its protein is CASSLASVYGYTF. Complete variable domain (other parts from reference TRBV7-2 and TRBJ1-2): GAGVSQSPSNKVTEKGKDVELRCDPISGHTALYWYRQSLGQGLEFLIYFQGNSAPDKSGLPSDRFSAERTGGSVSTLTIQRTQQEDSAVYLCASSLASVYGYTFGSGTRLTVV.